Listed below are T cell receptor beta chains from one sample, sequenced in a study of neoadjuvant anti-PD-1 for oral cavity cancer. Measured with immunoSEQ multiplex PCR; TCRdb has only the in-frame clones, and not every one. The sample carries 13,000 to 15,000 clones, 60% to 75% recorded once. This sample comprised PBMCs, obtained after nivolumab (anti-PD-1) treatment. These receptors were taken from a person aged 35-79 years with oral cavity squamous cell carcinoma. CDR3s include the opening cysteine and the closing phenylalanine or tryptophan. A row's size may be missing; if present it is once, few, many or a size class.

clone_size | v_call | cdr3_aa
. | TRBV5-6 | CASSFLTGGDSGANVLTF
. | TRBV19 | CASSKGGRDTGELFF
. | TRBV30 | CAWSDAVYRGYSPLHF
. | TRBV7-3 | CASSWGLADNNEQFF
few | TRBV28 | CASSFRQVGTEAFF
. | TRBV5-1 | CASSYRQGMGETQYF
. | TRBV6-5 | CASSPRQVSYEQYF
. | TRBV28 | CASRASEYTDTQYF
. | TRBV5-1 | CASSLRTGDYEQYF
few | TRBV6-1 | CASNPSGNSYEQYF
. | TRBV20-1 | CSARGTGGVYF
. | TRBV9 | CASSVDGGAPKYEQYF
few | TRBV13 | CASSLGKNTGELFF
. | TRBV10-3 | CAIRRSDTQYF
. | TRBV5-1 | CASSLGRVQETQYF
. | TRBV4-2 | CASSPIAGARNEQFF
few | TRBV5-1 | CASSPGPLTDTQYF
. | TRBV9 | CASSVGLVLTDTQYF
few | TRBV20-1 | CSAGENTEAFF
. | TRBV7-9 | CASSTRVHEQFF
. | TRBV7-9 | CASSSQGGSTEAFF
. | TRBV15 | CATSSNGGPYEQYF
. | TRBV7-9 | CASSRTPEETQYF
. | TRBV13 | CASSGRTGESEKLFF
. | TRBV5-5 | CASSPGWGQPQHF
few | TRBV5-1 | CASSNRTGGHTEAFF
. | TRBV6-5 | CASSSGLEASGELFF
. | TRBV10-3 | CAISDGSGHKAFF
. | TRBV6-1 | CARLTGGSQPQHF
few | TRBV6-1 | CASNRQTTEAFF
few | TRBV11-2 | CASSPTGVGSYEQYF
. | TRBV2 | CASSGVGEVQYF
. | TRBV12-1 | CASSPTVLTNPLRETQYF
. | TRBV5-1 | CASSLGGEETQYF
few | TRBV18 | CASSPRAGTGGLYEQYF
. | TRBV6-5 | CASSYSRGPLYEQYF